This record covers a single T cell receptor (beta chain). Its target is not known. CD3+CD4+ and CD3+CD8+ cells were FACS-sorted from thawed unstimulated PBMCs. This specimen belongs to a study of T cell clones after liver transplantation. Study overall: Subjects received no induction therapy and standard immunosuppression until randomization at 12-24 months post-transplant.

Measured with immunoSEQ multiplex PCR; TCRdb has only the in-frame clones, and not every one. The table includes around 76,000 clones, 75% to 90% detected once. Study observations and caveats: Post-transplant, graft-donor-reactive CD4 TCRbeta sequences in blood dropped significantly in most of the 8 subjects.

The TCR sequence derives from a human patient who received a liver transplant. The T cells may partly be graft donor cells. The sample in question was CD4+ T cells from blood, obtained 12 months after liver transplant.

CDR3 protein: CASSPHTGNYGYTF. The DNA for the CDR3 is TGTGCCAGCAGTCCCCATACAGGGAACTATGGCTACACCTTC. This chain connects TRBV6-5 to TRBJ1-2; possible D gene TRBD1, 6 bases. V was clipped by 5 bases and J by 2 bases, with 12 bases between them. The length of the CDR3 is 14 residues. Germline-derived CDR1 and CDR2 are MNHEY and SVGAGI.